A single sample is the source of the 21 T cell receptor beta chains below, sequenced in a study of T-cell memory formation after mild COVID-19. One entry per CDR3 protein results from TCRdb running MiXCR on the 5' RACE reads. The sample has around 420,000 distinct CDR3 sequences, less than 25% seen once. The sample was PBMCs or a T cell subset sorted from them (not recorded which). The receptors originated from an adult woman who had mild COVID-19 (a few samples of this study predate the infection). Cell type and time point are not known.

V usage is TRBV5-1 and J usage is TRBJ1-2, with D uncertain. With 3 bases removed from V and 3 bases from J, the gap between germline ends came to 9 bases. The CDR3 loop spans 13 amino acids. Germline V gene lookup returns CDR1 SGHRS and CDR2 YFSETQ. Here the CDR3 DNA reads TGCGCCAGCAGCTATGGCGAGCACTATGGCTACACCTTC. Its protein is CASSYGEHYGYTF.

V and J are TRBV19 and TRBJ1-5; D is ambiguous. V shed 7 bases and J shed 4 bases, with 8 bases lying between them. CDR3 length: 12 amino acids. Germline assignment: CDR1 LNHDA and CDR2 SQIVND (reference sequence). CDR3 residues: CASTGQNQPQHF. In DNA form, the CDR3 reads TGTGCCAGTACGGGCCAGAATCAGCCCCAGCATTTT.

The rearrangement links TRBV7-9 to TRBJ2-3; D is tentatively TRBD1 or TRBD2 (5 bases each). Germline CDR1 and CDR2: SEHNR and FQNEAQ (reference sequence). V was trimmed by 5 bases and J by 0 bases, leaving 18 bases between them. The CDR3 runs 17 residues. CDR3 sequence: CASSRTGRYLSTDTQYF. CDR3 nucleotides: TGTGCCAGCAGCAGGACGGGGCGTTACCTGAGCACAGATACGCAGTATTTT.

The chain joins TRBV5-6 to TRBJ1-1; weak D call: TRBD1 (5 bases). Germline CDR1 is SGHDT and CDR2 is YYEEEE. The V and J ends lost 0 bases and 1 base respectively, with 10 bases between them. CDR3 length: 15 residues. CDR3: CASSLVRDPNTEAFF. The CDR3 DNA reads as TGTGCCAGCAGCTTGGTTAGGGACCCGAACACTGAAGCTTTCTTT.

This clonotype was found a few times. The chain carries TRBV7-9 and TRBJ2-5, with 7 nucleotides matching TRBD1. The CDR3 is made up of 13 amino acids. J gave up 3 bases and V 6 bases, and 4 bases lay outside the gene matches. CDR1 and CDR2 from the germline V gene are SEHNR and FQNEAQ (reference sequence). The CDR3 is CASRLTGEETQYF. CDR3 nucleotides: TGTGCCAGCAGACTCACAGGGGAAGAGACCCAGTACTTC.

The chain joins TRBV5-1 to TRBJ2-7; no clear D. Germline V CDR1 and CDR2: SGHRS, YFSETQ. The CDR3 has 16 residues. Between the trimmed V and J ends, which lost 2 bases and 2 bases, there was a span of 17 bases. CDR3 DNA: TGCGCCAGCAGCTTATCCCCCCCGGTAGGGACCTACGAGCAGTACTTC. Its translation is CASSLSPPVGTYEQYF.

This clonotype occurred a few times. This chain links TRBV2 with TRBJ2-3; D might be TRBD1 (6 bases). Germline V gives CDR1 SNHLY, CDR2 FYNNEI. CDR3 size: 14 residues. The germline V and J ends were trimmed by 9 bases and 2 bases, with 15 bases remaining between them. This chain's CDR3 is CASADQGSTDTQYF. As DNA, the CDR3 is TGTGCCAGTGCTGATCAGGGGTCCACAGATACGCAGTATTTT.

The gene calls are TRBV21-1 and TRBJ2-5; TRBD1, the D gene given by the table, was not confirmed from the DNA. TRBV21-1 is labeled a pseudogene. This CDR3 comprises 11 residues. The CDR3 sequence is CASRTRWTQYF. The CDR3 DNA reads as TGTGCCAGCAGAACCCGGTGGACCCAGTACTTC.

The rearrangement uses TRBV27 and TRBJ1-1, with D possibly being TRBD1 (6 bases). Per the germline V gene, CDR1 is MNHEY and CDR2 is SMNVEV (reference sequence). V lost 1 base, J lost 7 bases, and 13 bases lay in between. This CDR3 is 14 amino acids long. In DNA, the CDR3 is TGTGCCAGCAGTTTATACTCGGGGGCAGATGAAGCTTTCTTT. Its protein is CASSLYSGADEAFF.

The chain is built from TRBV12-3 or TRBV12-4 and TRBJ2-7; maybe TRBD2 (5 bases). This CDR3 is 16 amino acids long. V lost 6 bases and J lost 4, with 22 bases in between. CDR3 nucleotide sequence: TGTGCCAGCAGCCGAGGGATTCCAGTCGCTTTATACGAGCAGTACTTC. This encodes CASSRGIPVALYEQYF.

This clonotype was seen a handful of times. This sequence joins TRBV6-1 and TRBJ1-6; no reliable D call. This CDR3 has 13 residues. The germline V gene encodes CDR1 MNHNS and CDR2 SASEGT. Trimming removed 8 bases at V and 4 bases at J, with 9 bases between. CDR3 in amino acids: CASRATYNSPLHF. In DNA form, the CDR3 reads TGTGCCAGCCGGGCAACATATAATTCACCCCTCCACTTT.

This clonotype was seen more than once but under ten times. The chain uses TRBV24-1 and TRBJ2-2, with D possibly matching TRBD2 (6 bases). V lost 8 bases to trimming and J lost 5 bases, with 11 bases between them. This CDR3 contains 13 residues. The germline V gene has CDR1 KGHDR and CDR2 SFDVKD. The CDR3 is CATTPGGTGELFF. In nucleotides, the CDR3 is TGTGCCACCACCCCCGGGGGTACCGGGGAGCTGTTTTTT.

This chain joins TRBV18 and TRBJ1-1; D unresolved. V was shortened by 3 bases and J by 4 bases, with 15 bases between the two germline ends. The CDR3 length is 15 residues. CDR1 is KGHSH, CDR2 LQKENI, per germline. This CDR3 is CASSPGKGKVTEAFF. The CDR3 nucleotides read TGTGCCAGCTCACCCGGGAAAGGGAAGGTCACTGAAGCTTTCTTT.

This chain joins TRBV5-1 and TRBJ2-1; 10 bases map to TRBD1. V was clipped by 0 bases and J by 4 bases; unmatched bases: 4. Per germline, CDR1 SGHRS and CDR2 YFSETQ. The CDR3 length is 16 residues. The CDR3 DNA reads TGCGCCAGCAGCTTGGCGACAGGGGGCCTGTACAATGAGCAGTTCTTC. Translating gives CASSLATGGLYNEQFF.

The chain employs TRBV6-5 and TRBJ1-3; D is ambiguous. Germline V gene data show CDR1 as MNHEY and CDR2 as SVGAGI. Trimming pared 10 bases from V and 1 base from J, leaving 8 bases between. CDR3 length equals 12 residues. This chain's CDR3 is CATSGSGNTIYF. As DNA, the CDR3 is TGTGCCACCTCCGGTTCTGGAAACACCATATATTTT.

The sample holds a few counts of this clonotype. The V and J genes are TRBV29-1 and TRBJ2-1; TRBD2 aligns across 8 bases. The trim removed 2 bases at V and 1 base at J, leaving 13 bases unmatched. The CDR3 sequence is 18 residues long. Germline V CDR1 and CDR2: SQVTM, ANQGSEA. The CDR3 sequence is CSVELPRPRGGSYNEQFF. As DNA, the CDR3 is TGCAGCGTTGAATTGCCCAGACCCCGGGGGGGATCCTACAATGAGCAGTTCTTC.

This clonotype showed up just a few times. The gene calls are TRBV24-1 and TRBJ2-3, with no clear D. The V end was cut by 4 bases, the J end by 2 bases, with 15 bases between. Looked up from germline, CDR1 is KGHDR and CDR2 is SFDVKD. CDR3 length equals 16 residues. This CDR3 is CATSEKDTTLTDTQYF. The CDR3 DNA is TGTGCCACCAGTGAAAAAGACACGACACTCACAGATACGCAGTATTTT.

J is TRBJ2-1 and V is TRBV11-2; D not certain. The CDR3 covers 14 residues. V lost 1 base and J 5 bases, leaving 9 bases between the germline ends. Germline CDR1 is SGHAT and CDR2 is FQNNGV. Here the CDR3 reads CASSLAGQNNEQFF. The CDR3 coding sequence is TGTGCCAGCAGCTTAGCCGGGCAGAACAATGAGCAGTTCTTC.

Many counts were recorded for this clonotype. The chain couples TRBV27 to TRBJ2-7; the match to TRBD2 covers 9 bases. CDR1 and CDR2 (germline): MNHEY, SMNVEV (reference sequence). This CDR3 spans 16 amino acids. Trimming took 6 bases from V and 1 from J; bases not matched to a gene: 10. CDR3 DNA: TGTGCCAGCAGGAAAATCGGCGGGAGGGGTTCCTACGAGCAGTACTTC. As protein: CASRKIGGRGSYEQYF.

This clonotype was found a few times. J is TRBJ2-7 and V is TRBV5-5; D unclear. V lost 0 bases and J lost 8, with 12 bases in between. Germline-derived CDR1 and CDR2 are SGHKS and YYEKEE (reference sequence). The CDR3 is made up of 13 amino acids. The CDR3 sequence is CASSLEWGKKQYF. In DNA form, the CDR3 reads TGTGCCAGCAGCTTGGAGTGGGGTAAGAAGCAGTACTTC.

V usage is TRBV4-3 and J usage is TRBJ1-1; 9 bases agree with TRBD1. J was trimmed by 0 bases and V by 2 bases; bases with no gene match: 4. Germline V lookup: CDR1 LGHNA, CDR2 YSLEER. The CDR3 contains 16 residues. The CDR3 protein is CASSQPGQGMNTEAFF. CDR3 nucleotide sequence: TGCGCCAGCAGCCAACCAGGACAGGGGATGAACACTGAAGCTTTCTTT.